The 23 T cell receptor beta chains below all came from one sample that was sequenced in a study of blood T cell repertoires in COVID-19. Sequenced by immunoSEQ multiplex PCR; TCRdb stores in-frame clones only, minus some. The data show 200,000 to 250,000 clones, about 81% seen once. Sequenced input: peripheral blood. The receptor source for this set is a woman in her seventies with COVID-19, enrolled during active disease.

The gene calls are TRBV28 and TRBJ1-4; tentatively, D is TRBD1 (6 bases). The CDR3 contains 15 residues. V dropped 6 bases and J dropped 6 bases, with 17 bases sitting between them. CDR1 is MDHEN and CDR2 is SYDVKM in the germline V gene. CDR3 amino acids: CASSQRGTLHEKLFF. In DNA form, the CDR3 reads TGTGCCAGCAGCCAGAGGGGGACACTCCATGAAAAACTGTTTTTT.

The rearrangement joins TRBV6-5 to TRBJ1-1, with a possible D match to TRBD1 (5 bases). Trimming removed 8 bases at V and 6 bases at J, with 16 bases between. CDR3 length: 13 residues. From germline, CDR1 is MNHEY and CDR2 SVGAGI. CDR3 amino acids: CASFEGLRPEAFF. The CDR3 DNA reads TGTGCCAGCTTCGAGGGACTCCGCCCTGAAGCTTTCTTT.

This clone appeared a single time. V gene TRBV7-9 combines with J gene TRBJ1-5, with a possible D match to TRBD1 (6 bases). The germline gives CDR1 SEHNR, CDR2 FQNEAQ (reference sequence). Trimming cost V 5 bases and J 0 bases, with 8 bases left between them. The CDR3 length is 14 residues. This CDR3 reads CASSHRDSNQPQHF. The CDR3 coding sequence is TGTGCCAGCAGCCACAGGGATAGCAATCAGCCCCAGCATTTT.

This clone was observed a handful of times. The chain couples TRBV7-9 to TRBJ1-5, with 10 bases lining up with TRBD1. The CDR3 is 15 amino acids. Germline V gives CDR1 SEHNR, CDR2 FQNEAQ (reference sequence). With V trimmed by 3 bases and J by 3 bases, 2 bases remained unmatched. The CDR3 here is CASSFGTGVNQPQHF. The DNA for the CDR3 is TGTGCCAGCAGCTTCGGGACAGGGGTCAATCAGCCCCAGCATTTT.

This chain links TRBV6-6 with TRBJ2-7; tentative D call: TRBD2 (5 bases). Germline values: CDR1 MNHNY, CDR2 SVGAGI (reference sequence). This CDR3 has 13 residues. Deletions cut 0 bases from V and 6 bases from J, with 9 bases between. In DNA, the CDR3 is TGTGCCAGCAGTTACTCGAGGGTATCCGAGCAGTACTTC. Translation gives CASSYSRVSEQYF.

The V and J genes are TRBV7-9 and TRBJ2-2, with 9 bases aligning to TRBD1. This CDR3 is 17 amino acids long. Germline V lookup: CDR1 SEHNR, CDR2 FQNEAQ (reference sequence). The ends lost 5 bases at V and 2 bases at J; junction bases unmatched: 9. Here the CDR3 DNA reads TGTGCCAGCAGCCCCTATACGGACAGGGGAAACACCGGGGAGCTGTTTTTT. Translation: CASSPYTDRGNTGELFF.

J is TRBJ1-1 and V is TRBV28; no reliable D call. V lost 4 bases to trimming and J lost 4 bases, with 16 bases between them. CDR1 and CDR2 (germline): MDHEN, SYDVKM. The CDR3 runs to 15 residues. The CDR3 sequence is CASSSSSSVGTEAFF. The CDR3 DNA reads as TGTGCCAGCAGTTCCTCTTCATCGGTTGGCACTGAAGCTTTCTTT.

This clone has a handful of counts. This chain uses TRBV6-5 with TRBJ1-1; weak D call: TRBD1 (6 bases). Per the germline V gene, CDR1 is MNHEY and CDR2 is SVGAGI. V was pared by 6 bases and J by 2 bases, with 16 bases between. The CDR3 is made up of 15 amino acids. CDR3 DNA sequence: TGTGCCAGCAGCCTCAGGGTGGGACAAAACACTGAAGCTTTCTTT. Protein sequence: CASSLRVGQNTEAFF.

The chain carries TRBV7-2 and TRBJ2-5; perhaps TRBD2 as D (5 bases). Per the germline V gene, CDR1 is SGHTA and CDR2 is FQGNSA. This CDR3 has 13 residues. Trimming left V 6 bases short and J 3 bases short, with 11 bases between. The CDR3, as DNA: TGTGCCAGCAGTTCTAGCTTCGAAGAGACCCAGTACTTC. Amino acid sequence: CASSSSFEETQYF. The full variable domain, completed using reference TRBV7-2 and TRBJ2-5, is GAGVSQSPSNKVTEKGKDVELRCDPISGHTALYWYRQSLGQGLEFLIYFQGNSAPDKSGLPSDRFSAERTGGSVSTLTIQRTQQEDSAVYLCASSSSFEETQYFGPGTRLLVL.

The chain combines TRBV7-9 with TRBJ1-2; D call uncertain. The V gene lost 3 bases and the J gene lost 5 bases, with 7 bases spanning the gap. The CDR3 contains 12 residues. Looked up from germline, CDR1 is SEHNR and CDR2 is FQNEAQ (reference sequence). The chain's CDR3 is CASSLTGYGYTF. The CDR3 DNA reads TGTGCCAGCAGCTTGACGGGGTATGGCTACACCTTC.

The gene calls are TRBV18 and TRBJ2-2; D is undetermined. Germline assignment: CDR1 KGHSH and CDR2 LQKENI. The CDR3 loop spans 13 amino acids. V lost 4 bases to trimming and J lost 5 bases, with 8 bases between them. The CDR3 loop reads CASSQSETGELFF. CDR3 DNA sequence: TGTGCCAGCTCACAATCTGAGACCGGGGAGCTGTTTTTT.

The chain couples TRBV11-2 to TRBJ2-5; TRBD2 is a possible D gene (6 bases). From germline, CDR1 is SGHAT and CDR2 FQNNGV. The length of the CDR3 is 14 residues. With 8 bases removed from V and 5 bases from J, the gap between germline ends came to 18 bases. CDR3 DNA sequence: TGTGCCAGCGGACCCCCGAGACGGGGGGAGACCCAGTACTTC. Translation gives CASGPPRRGETQYF.

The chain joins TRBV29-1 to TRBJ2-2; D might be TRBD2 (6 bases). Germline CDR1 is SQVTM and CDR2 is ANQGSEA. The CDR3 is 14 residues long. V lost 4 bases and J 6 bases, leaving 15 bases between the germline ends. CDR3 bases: TGCAGCGTTGCGGTGTTTGGGGGGTCCGGGGAGCTGTTTTTT. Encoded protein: CSVAVFGGSGELFF.

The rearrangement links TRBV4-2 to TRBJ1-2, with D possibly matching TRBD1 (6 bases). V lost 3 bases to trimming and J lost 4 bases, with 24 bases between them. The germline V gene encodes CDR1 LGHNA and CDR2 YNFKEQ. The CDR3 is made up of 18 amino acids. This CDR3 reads CASSQIPGQGPQGYGYTF. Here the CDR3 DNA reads TGTGCCAGCAGCCAGATACCGGGACAAGGACCTCAGGGCTATGGCTACACCTTC.

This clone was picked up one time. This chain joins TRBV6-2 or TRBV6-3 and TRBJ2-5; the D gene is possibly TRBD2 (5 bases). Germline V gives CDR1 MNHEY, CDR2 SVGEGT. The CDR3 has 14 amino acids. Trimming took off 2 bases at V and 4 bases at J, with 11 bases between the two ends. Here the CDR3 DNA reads TGTGCCAGCAGTTACCTTAGCGATACAGAGACCCAGTACTTC. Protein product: CASSYLSDTETQYF.

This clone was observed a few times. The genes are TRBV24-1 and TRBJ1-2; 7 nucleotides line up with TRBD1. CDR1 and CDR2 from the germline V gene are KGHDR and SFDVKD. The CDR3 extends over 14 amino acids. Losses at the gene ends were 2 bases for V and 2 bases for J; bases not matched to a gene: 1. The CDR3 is CATSDWDRNYGYTF. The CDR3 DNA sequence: TGTGCCACCAGTGATTGGGACAGAAACTATGGCTACACCTTC.

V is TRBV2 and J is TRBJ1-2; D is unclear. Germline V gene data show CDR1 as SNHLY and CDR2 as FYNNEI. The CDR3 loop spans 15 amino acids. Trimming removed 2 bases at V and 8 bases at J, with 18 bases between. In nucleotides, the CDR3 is TGTGCCAGCAGTGAACTCGGGGAAAGTTTACGGGGCTACACCTTC. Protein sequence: CASSELGESLRGYTF.

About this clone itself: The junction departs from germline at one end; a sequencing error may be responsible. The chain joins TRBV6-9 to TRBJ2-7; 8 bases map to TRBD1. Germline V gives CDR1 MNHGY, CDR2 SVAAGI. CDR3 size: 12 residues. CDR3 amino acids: CASSSLPGQVNF. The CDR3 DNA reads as TGTGCCAGCAGTTCGCTTCCGGGACAGGTTAACTTC.

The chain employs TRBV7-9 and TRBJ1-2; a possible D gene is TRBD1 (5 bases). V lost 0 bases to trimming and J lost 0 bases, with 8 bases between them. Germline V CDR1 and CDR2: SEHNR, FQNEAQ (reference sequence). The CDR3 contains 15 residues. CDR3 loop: CASSLAGQPNYGYTF. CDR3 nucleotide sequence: TGTGCCAGCAGCTTAGCGGGGCAGCCTAACTATGGCTACACCTTC.

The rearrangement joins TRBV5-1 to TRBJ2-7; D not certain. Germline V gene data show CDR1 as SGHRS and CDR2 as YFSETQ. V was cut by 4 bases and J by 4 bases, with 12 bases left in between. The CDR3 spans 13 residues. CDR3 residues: CASSPSNSYEQYF. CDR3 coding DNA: TGCGCCAGCAGCCCGAGCAACTCATACGAGCAGTACTTC.

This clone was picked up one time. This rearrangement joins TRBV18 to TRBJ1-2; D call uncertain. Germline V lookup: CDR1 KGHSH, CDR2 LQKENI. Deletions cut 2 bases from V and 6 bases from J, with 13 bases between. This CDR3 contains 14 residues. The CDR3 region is CASSPVAGGDGYTF. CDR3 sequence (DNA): TGTGCCAGCTCACCAGTGGCGGGCGGAGATGGCTACACCTTC.

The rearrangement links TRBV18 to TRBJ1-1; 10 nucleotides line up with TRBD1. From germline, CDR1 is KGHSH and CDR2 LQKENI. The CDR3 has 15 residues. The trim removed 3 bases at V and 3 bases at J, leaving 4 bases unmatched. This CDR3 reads CASSPGQGTHTEAFF. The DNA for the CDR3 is TGTGCCAGCTCACCGGGACAGGGGACCCACACTGAAGCTTTCTTT.

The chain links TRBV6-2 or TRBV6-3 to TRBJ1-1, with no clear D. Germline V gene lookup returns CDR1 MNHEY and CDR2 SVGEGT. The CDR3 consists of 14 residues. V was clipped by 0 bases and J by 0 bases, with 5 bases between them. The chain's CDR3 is CASSYSSVNTEAFF. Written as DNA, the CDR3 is TGTGCCAGCAGTTACTCATCAGTGAACACTGAAGCTTTCTTT.